One sample yielded the 30 T cell receptor beta chains listed below, sequenced in a study of cytomegalovirus exposure and HLA in healthy donors. 60 Vbeta and 13 Jbeta primers were used in PCR. Profiling relied on immunoSEQ multiplex PCR, and the TCRdb table lists in-frame clones only, not all of them. The sample lists some 170,000 clones, over 60% seen once, with 6.3% in the top ten. Sequenced: PBMCs. The receptor set was obtained from a man between 40 and 49 years old in good health and CMV-seropositive.

A remark on this clone: Sequence at one end of the junction differs from germline and may be a read error. The chain combines TRBV5-1 with TRBJ2-6, with 7 positions matching TRBD1. Germline V gives CDR1 SGHRS, CDR2 YFSETQ. CDR3 length: 15 residues. The CDR3, as DNA: TGCGCCAGCAGCTCCACAGGGGCAGGGGCCAACGGCCTGACTTTC. As protein: CASSSTGAGANGLTF.

The gene calls are TRBV6-5 and TRBJ1-3, with D perhaps TRBD1 (5 bases). Germline lookup yields CDR1 MNHEY and CDR2 SVGAGI. V lost 5 bases and J 4 bases, leaving 15 bases between the germline ends. The CDR3 runs 15 residues. CDR3 sequence: CASSPGHHGGNTIYF. The CDR3 region has the DNA TGTGCCAGCAGTCCCGGACACCACGGGGGAAACACCATATATTTT.

The V and J genes are TRBV28 and TRBJ1-1, with 9 bases identical to TRBD1. The germline CDR1 and CDR2 sequences are MDHEN and SYDVKM. The CDR3 sequence is 20 residues long. V trimming: 3 bases; J trimming: 0 bases; junction bases outside the gene matches: 17. In DNA, the CDR3 is TGTGCCAGCAGTTTGCCCATCGGGACAGGGCATCGTGTGATGAACACTGAAGCTTTCTTT. Amino acid sequence: CASSLPIGTGHRVMNTEAFF.

This sequence joins TRBV28 and TRBJ2-7, with TRBD1 identical over 11 bases. CDR3 length: 15 residues. Germline CDR1 is MDHEN and CDR2 is SYDVKM. With 4 bases clipped from V and 7 bases from J, the junction kept 9 bases outside the gene matches. The CDR3: CASSSTGTGGWEQYF. The CDR3 DNA sequence: TGTGCCAGCAGTTCTACGGGGACAGGGGGTTGGGAGCAGTACTTC.

The chain joins TRBV7-9 to TRBJ1-2; TRBD1 is a possible D gene (6 bases). The CDR3 totals 13 residues. CDR1 is SEHNR and CDR2 is FQNEAQ in the germline V gene (reference sequence). V gave up 4 bases and J gave up 5 bases, with 11 bases separating them. CDR3 region: CASSSFRGYGYTF. In DNA, the CDR3 is TGTGCCAGCAGCTCGTTCAGGGGTTATGGCTACACCTTC.

The rearrangement uses TRBV14 and TRBJ1-2; 11 nucleotides line up with TRBD1. Germline values: CDR1 SGHDN, CDR2 FVKESK. This CDR3 has 17 residues. V dropped 5 bases and J dropped 7; count of bases not matched to a gene: 15. The CDR3 bases are TGTGCCAGCAGCGGCCGGCCGGGACAGGGGGTGGTAGCTGGCTACACCTTC. It translates to CASSGRPGQGVVAGYTF.

This clone was picked up a small number of times. V usage is TRBV5-4 and J usage is TRBJ2-4, with 11 bases matching TRBD2. From germline, CDR1 is SGHNT and CDR2 YYREEE (reference sequence). V lost 4 bases and J lost 7; bases outside the gene matches: 4. The CDR3 extends over 14 amino acids. CDR3 region: CASSVGLAENIQYF. The CDR3 nucleotides are TGTGCCAGCAGCGTGGGACTAGCGGAGAACATTCAGTACTTC.

This chain uses TRBV18 with TRBJ2-7; D is possibly TRBD2 (6 bases). The V gene's germline CDR1 is KGHSH and CDR2 LQKENI. This CDR3 contains 18 residues. Trimming removed 0 bases from V and 2 bases from J, with 20 bases in between. As DNA, the CDR3 is TGTGCCAGCTCACCACCTTTCCAGGAGGGGCAGGGTACCTACGAGCAGTACTTC. This translates into CASSPPFQEGQGTYEQYF.

V gene TRBV5-1 combines with J gene TRBJ1-2, with D possibly TRBD1 on 6 matching bases. Germline CDR1 SGHRS, CDR2 YFSETQ. V was trimmed by 4 bases and J by 4 bases, leaving 17 bases between them. This CDR3 region has 15 residues. The CDR3 region is CASSREGGQFYGYTF. The CDR3 DNA reads TGCGCCAGCAGCCGGGAGGGGGGCCAGTTCTATGGCTACACCTTC.

The J gene is TRBJ1-2, the V gene TRBV9, with 9 bases aligning to TRBD1. V lost 3 bases, J lost 1 base, and 7 bases stayed unmatched. Germline lookup yields CDR1 SGDLS and CDR2 YYNGEE. CDR3 length: 16 residues. The CDR3 DNA follows: TGTGCCAGCAGCGCCCGAGGACAGGGGTTTAACTATGGCTACACCTTC. This encodes CASSARGQGFNYGYTF.

This chain connects TRBV4-1 to TRBJ2-3, with D unresolved. The CDR3 is 15 residues long. Trimming took 1 base from V and 3 from J, leaving 11 bases between them. Germline lookup yields CDR1 MGHRA and CDR2 YSYEKL. The CDR3 DNA reads as TGCGCCAGCAGCCAAGGGGCCTATCTAACAGATACGCAGTATTTT. The encoded protein is CASSQGAYLTDTQYF.

The chain employs TRBV11-2 and TRBJ2-1; perhaps TRBD2 as D (6 bases). Germline values: CDR1 SGHAT, CDR2 FQNNGV. The V end lost 5 bases, the J end lost 9 bases, and 11 bases lay between the germline ends. The CDR3 spans 12 residues. CDR3 region: CASSHLTSEQFF. The DNA of the CDR3 is TGTGCCAGCAGCCACCTGACTAGTGAGCAGTTCTTC.

V gene TRBV5-1 combines with J gene TRBJ2-1, with D possibly matching TRBD1 (6 bases). V lost 4 bases to trimming and J lost 0 bases, with 20 bases between them. CDR1 SGHRS and CDR2 YFSETQ come from the germline V gene. The CDR3 covers 18 residues. The CDR3, as DNA: TGCGCCAGCAGCCCCGGGACACTCCCCTTGAGCTCCTACAATGAGCAGTTCTTC. It is translated as CASSPGTLPLSSYNEQFF.

CDR3 region: CASSVTRGSAEAFF. The CDR3 region has the DNA TGTGCCAGCAGCGTAACTCGGGGATCCGCTGAAGCTTTCTTT. V and J are TRBV9 and TRBJ1-1; D gene ambiguous. Trimming removed 1 base from V and 6 bases from J, with 13 bases in between. This CDR3 is 14 amino acids long. Per the germline V gene, CDR1 is SGDLS and CDR2 is YYNGEE.

This clone was picked up a small number of times. The chain combines TRBV18 with TRBJ2-5; TRBD2 aligns across 14 bases. The germline CDR1 and CDR2 sequences are KGHSH and LQKENI. The CDR3 is made up of 16 amino acids. J was trimmed by 9 bases and V by 3 bases; bases with no gene match: 9. The CDR3, as DNA: TGTGCCAGCTCACCTCCCGGGACTAGCGGGAGTCGGGCCCAGTACTTC. Translated: CASSPPGTSGSRAQYF.

The rearrangement uses TRBV5-1 and TRBJ2-1; 14 bases agree with TRBD2. The J segment lost 9 bases and the V segment lost 4 bases, leaving 6 bases of the junction unmatched. CDR1 is SGHRS and CDR2 is YFSETQ in the germline V gene. CDR3 length: 15 residues. CDR3 residues: CASSTAGTSGGEQFF. CDR3 in DNA: TGCGCCAGCAGCACCGCCGGGACTAGCGGGGGTGAGCAGTTCTTC.

This clone was seen a single time. The gene calls are TRBV5-6 and TRBJ1-1; the D gene is possibly TRBD1 (6 bases). CDR1 SGHDT and CDR2 YYEEEE come from the germline V gene. V was shortened by 4 bases and J by 1 base, with 8 bases between the two germline ends. The CDR3 consists of 13 residues. CDR3 region: CASSKTGNTEAFF. The CDR3 coding sequence is TGTGCCAGCAGCAAGACAGGGAACACTGAAGCTTTCTTT.

The chain employs TRBV5-1 and TRBJ2-1, with D possibly matching TRBD2 (6 bases). Germline assignment: CDR1 SGHRS and CDR2 YFSETQ. The CDR3 extends over 15 amino acids. V was clipped by 0 bases and J by 5 bases, with 12 bases between them. Here the CDR3 reads CASSLGVSGNNEQFF. Here the CDR3 DNA reads TGCGCCAGCAGCTTGGGGGTTAGCGGAAACAATGAGCAGTTCTTC.

The gene calls are TRBV5-4 and TRBJ2-2; D gene unclear. The germline gives CDR1 SGHNT, CDR2 YYREEE (reference sequence). CDR3 length: 13 amino acids. V lost 0 bases to trimming and J lost 9 bases, with 9 bases between them. The DNA for the CDR3 is TGTGCCAGCAGCTTGGGAAAGGAGAGGGAGCTGTTTTTT. This sequence encodes CASSLGKERELFF.

This clone was found once. The J gene is TRBJ2-7, the V gene TRBV5-4; 10 bases map to TRBD2. J lost 3 bases, V lost 4 bases, and 4 bases had no gene match. The germline CDR1 and CDR2 sequences are SGHNT and YYREEE (reference sequence). This CDR3 has 14 residues. This chain's CDR3 is CASSGTSDGYEQYF. The CDR3 DNA reads as TGTGCCAGCAGCGGGACTAGCGACGGCTACGAGCAGTACTTC.

The rearrangement links TRBV29-1 to TRBJ1-3; D not resolved. Trimming pared 2 bases from V and 2 bases from J, leaving 4 bases between. The CDR3 consists of 12 residues. CDR1 SQVTM and CDR2 ANQGSEA come from the germline V gene. Here the CDR3 DNA reads TGCAGCGTTGAAACTCCTGGAAACACCATATATTTT. It is translated as CSVETPGNTIYF.

The V and J genes are TRBV12-1 and TRBJ2-1; TRBD1 was called by the table and not checked on the DNA. TRBV12-1 is a pseudogene locus. The CDR3 has 16 amino acids. The CDR3 protein is CASSTMGTDFYNEQFF. The CDR3 bases are TGTGCCAGCAGCACTATGGGGACAGACTTCTACAATGAGCAGTTCTTC.

This sequence joins TRBV5-4 and TRBJ2-3; tentative D call: TRBD2 (6 bases). Trimming shortened V by 0 bases and J by 2 bases, and 10 bases separated the two germline ends. The CDR3 covers 15 residues. Germline CDR1 SGHNT, CDR2 YYREEE (reference sequence). DNA of the CDR3: TGTGCCAGCAGCTTGGATCAGCGGGCCACAGATACGCAGTATTTT. It translates to CASSLDQRATDTQYF.

The chain couples TRBV7-8 to TRBJ1-4; TRBD1 agrees at 8 bases. V trimming: 4 bases; J trimming: 2 bases; junction bases outside the gene matches: 6. Germline V gene data show CDR1 as SGHVS and CDR2 as FQNEAQ. This CDR3 has 16 residues. The CDR3 reads CASSSAGGSTNEKLFF. DNA of the CDR3: TGTGCCAGCAGCTCCGCAGGGGGCTCGACTAATGAAAAACTGTTTTTT.

This sequence joins TRBV10-1 and TRBJ2-4; D may be TRBD2 (6 bases). Germline loops: CDR1 WNHNN, CDR2 SYGVQD (reference sequence). Trimming left V 6 bases short and J 13 bases short, with 25 bases between. CDR3 size: 15 residues. The DNA for the CDR3 is TGCGCCAGCAGACAAGCCGGGACTCCGATAGAGGGGCAGTACTTC. Protein sequence: CASRQAGTPIEGQYF.

The J gene is TRBJ2-3, the V gene TRBV5-1; 12 bases line up with TRBD2. The germline CDR1 and CDR2 sequences are SGHRS and YFSETQ. The CDR3 contains 16 residues. Germline trimming cut 3 bases from V and 0 bases from J; bases unmatched to any gene: 2. As DNA, the CDR3 is TGCGCCAGCAGCTCCGGGACTAGCGGGAGCACAGATACGCAGTATTTT. The encoded protein is CASSSGTSGSTDTQYF.

The chain employs TRBV11-3 and TRBJ2-3; 14 bases are a match to TRBD2. This CDR3 region has 19 residues. V dropped 3 bases and J dropped 1; count of bases not matched to a gene: 9. Germline CDR1 SGHNT, CDR2 YENEEA. The CDR3 nucleotides read TGTGCCAGCAGCTTGCAGACTAGCGGGAGGGCTCAAGGCACAGATACGCAGTATTTT. As protein: CASSLQTSGRAQGTDTQYF.

J is TRBJ2-1 and V is TRBV9; a possible D gene is TRBD2 (6 bases). The CDR3 consists of 16 residues. Germline V gives CDR1 SGDLS, CDR2 YYNGEE. The V and J ends lost 4 bases and 4 bases respectively, with 18 bases between them. CDR3 sequence reads: CASSSGTSFGYNEQFF. The DNA for the CDR3 is TGTGCCAGCAGCTCAGGGACTTCTTTCGGGTACAATGAGCAGTTCTTC.

A remark on this clone: Other DNA sequences of this sample code for an identical CDR3. CDR3 nucleotides: TGTGCCAGCAGCTTATCAGGCGACTCCTACGAGCAGTACTTC. Protein product: CASSLSGDSYEQYF. The V call is TRBV7-9, the J call TRBJ2-7; no clear D. V dropped 2 bases and J dropped 0 bases, with 8 bases sitting between them. This CDR3 contains 14 residues. The V gene's germline CDR1 is SEHNR and CDR2 FQNEAQ (reference sequence). Full variable domain (rest looked up from reference TRBV7-9 and TRBJ2-7): DTGVSQNPRHKITKRGQNVTFRCDPISEHNRLYWYRQTLGQGPEFLTYFQNEAQLEKSRLLSDRFSAERPKGSFSTLEIQRTEQGDSAMYLCASSLSGDSYEQYFGPGTRLTVT.

The chain links TRBV28 to TRBJ1-5; 9 nucleotides line up with TRBD1. Germline lookup yields CDR1 MDHEN and CDR2 SYDVKM. The V segment lost 6 bases and the J segment 4 bases; nucleotides outside the gene matches: 13. The CDR3 contains 17 residues. CDR3: CASRVGWVQGANQPQHF. DNA for the CDR3: TGTGCCAGCAGAGTGGGGTGGGTACAGGGGGCGAATCAGCCCCAGCATTTT.